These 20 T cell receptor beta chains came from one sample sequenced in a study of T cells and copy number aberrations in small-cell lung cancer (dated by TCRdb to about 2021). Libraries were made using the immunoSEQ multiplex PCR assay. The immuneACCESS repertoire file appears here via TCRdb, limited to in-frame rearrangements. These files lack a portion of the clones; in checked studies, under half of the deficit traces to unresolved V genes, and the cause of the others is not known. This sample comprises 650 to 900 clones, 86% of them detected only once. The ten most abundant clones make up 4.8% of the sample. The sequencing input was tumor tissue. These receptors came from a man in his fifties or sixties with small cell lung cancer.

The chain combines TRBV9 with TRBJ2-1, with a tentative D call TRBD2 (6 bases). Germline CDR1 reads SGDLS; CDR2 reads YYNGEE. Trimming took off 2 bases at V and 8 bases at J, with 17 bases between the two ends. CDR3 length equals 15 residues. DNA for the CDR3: TGTGCCAGCAGCGTTGCCGGGAGTGGATCGTATGAGCAGTTCTTC. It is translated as CASSVAGSGSYEQFF. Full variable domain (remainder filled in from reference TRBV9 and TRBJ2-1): DSGVTQTPKHLITATGQRVTLRCSPRSGDLSVYWYQQSLDQGLQFLIQYYNGEERAKGNILERFSAQQFPDLHSELNLSSLELGDSALYFCASSVAGSGSYEQFFGPGTRLTVL.

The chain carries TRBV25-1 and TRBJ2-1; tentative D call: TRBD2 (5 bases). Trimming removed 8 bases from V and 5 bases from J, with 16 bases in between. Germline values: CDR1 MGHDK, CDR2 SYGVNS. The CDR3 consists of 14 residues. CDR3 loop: CASSRGNTDNEQFF. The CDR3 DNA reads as TGTGCCAGCTCTAGAGGGAACACCGACAATGAGCAGTTCTTC.

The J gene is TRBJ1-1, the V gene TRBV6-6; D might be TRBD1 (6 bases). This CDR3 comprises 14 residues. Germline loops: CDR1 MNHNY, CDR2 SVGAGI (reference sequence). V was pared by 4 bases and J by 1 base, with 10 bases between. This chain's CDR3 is CASSFGQPNTEAFF. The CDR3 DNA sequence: TGTGCCAGCAGTTTTGGACAGCCGAACACTGAAGCTTTCTTT.

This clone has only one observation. The CDR3 is CATAGPNSYEQYF. The CDR3 nucleotides read TGCGCCACCGCCGGGCCAAACTCCTACGAGCAGTACTTC. This rearrangement joins TRBV10-1 to TRBJ2-7; D remains unclear. CDR3 length: 13 residues. Trimming removed 10 bases at V and 0 bases at J, with 13 bases between. The germline gives CDR1 WNHNN, CDR2 SYGVQD (reference sequence).

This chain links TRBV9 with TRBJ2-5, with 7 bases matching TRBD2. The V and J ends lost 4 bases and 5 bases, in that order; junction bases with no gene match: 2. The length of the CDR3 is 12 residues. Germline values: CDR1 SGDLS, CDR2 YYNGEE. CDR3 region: CASSSGTETQYF. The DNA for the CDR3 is TGTGCCAGCAGCAGCGGGACGGAGACCCAGTACTTC. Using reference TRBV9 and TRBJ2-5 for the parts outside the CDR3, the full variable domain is DSGVTQTPKHLITATGQRVTLRCSPRSGDLSVYWYQQSLDQGLQFLIQYYNGEERAKGNILERFSAQQFPDLHSELNLSSLELGDSALYFCASSSGTETQYFGPGTRLLVL.

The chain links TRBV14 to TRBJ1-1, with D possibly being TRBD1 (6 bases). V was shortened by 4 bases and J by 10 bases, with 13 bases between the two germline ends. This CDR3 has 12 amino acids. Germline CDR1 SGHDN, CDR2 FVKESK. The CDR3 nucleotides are TGTGCCAGCAGCCTTCAGGGGTTGAGAGCTTTCTTT. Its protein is CASSLQGLRAFF. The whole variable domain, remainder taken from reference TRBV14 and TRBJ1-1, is EAGVTQFPSHSVIEKGQTVTLRCDPISGHDNLYWYRRVMGKEIKFLLHFVKESKQDESGMPNNRFLAERTGGTYSTLKVQPAELEDSGVYFCASSLQGLRAFFGQGTRLTVV.

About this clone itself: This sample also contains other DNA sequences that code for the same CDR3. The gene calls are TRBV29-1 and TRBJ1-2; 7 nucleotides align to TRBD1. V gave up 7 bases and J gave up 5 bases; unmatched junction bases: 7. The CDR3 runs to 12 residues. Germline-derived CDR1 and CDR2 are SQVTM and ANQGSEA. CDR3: CSAATGDYGYTF. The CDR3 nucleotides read TGCAGCGCGGCCACAGGGGATTATGGCTACACCTTC.

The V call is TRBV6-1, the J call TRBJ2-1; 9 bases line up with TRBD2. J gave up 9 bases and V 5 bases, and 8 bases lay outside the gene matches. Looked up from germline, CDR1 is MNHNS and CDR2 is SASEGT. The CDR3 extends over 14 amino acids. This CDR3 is CASSPGLAKREQFF. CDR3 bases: TGTGCCAGCAGTCCGGGACTAGCAAAGCGTGAGCAGTTCTTC.

CDR3 sequence reads: CASSVSRASFGRDTEAFF. The CDR3 nucleotides read TGTGCCAGCAGTGTCAGCAGGGCCAGTTTCGGCAGGGACACTGAAGCTTTCTTT. The genes are TRBV6-1 and TRBJ1-1; tentatively, D is TRBD1 (5 bases). The germline V and J ends were trimmed by 4 bases and 3 bases, with 24 bases remaining between them. The germline V gene encodes CDR1 MNHNS and CDR2 SASEGT. The CDR3 is made up of 18 amino acids.

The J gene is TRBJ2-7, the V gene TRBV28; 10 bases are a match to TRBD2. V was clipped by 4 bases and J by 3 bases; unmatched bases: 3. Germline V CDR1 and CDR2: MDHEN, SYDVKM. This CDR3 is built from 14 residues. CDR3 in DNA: TGTGCCAGCAGTTCCTCTAGCGGGAGCTACGAGCAGTACTTC. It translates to CASSSSSGSYEQYF.

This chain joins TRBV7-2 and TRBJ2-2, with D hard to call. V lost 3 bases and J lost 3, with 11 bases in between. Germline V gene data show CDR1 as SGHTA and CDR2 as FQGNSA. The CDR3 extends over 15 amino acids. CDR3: CASSFGTTHTGELFF. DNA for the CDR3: TGTGCCAGCAGCTTCGGAACTACGCACACCGGGGAGCTGTTTTTT.

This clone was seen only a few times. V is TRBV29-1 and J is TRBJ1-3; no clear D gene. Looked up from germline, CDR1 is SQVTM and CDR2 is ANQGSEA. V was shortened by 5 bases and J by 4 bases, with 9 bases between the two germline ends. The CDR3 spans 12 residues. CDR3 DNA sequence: TGCAGCGTTTACTTAGGGGGAAACACCATATATTTT. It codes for CSVYLGGNTIYF.

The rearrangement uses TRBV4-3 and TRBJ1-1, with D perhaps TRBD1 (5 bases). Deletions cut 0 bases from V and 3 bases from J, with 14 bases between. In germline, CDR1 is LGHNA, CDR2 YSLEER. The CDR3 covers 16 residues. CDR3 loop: CASSQERVGGYTEAFF. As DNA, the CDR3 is TGCGCCAGCAGCCAAGAAAGAGTGGGGGGGTACACTGAAGCTTTCTTT.

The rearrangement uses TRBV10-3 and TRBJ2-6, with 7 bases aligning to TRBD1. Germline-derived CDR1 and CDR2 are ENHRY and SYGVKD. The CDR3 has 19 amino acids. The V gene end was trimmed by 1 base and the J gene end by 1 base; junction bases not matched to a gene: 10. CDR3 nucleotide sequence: TGTGCCATCAGTGAGTTCGGTCGGACAGGTTCTTCTGGGGCCAACGTCCTGACTTTC. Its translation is CAISEFGRTGSSGANVLTF.

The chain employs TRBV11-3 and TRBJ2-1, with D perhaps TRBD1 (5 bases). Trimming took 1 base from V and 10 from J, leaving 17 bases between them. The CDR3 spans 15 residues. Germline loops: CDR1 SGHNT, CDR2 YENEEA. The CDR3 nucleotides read TGTGCCAGCAGCTTAGGCGGCTTAGGGGCCGCCGAGCAGTTCTTC. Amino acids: CASSLGGLGAAEQFF.

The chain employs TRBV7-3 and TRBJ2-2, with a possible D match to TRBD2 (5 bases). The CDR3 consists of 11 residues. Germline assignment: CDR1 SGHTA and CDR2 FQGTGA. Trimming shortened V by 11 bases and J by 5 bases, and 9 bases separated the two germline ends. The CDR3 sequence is CAGGGTGELFF. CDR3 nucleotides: TGTGCCGGTGGCGGGACCGGGGAGCTGTTTTTT.

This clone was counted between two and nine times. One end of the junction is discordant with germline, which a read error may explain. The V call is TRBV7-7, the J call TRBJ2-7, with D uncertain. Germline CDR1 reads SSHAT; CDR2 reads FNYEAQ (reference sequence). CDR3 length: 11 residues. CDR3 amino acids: CASSLEVGQYF. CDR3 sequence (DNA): TGTGCTAGCAGCTTAGAGGTAGGGCAGTACTTC.

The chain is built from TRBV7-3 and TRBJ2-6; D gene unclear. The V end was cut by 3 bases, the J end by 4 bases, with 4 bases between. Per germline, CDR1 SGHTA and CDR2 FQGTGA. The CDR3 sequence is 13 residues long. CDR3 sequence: CASSFGGANVLTF. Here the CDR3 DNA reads TGTGCCAGCAGCTTTGGGGGGGCCAACGTCCTGACTTTC.

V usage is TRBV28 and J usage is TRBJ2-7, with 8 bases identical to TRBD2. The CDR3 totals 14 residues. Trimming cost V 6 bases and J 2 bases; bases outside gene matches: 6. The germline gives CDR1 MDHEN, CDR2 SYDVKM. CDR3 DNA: TGTGCCAGCAGCACCATAGCGGGAACCTACGAGCAGTACTTC. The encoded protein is CASSTIAGTYEQYF. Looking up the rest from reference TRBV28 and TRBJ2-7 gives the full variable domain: DVKVTQSSRYLVKRTGEKVFLECVQDMDHENMFWYRQDPGLGLRLIYFSYDVKMKEKGDIPEGYSVSREKKERFSLILESASTNQTSMYLCASSTIAGTYEQYFGPGTRLTVT.

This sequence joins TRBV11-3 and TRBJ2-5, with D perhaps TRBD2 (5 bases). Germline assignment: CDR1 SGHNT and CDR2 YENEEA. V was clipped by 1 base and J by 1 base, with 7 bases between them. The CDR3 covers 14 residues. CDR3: CASSLAGSQETQYF. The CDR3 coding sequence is TGTGCCAGCAGCTTAGCGGGGAGCCAAGAGACCCAGTACTTC. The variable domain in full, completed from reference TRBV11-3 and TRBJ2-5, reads EAGVVQSPRYKIIEKKQPVAFWCNPISGHNTLYWYLQNLGQGPELLIRYENEEAVDDSQLPKDRFSAERLKGVDSTLKIQPAELGDSAVYLCASSLAGSQETQYFGPGTRLLVL.